The 10 T cell receptor beta chains listed next were all sequenced from one sample in a study of shared clonotypes between healthy human individuals. Measured with immunoSEQ multiplex PCR; TCRdb has only the in-frame clones, and not every one. The sample yields about 480,000 clones, almost 80% seen once. The sample taken for sequencing was PBMCs. These receptors were collected from a woman between 40 and 50 years old in good health. Some clones in this sample may be carry-over from other donors' samples.

This chain joins TRBV19 and TRBJ1-1, with a possible D match to TRBD1 (5 bases). The CDR3 covers 13 residues. Germline V gene data show CDR1 as LNHDA and CDR2 as SQIVND (reference sequence). Trimming removed 8 bases from V and 1 base from J, with 11 bases in between. CDR3 amino acids: CASAGTANTEAFF. The DNA for the CDR3 is TGTGCCAGTGCCGGGACTGCGAACACTGAAGCTTTCTTT.

The V call is TRBV4-1, the J call TRBJ1-2, with D possibly TRBD1 on 6 matching bases. Germline V lookup: CDR1 MGHRA, CDR2 YSYEKL. Trimming removed 3 bases from V and 4 bases from J, with 15 bases in between. CDR3 length equals 15 residues. The CDR3, as DNA: TGCGCCAGCAGCCACCCAGGGGTGAGGCCCTATGGCTACACCTTC. Amino acids: CASSHPGVRPYGYTF.

The CDR3 coding sequence is TGTGCCAGCAGCTCCCACTTAGCGGGAGAAGTTTACAATGAGCAGTTCTTC. Its translation: CASSSHLAGEVYNEQFF. The gene calls are TRBV7-3 and TRBJ2-1; 9 bases fit TRBD2. CDR3 length equals 17 residues. Looked up from germline, CDR1 is SGHTA and CDR2 is FQGTGA. V was pared by 4 bases and J by 4 bases, with 11 bases of the junction left unmatched.

The gene calls are TRBV11-2 and TRBJ2-1; 11 bases align to TRBD2. V gave up 6 bases and J gave up 5 bases; unmatched junction bases: 6. There are 15 residues in the CDR3. Germline values: CDR1 SGHAT, CDR2 FQNNGV. The CDR3 DNA is TGTGCCAGCAGTTGGTCGGGACTAGCGGACAATGAGCAGTTCTTC. Protein: CASSWSGLADNEQFF. Looking up the rest from reference TRBV11-2 and TRBJ2-1 gives the full variable domain: EAGVAQSPRYKIIEKRQSVAFWCNPISGHATLYWYQQILGQGPKLLIQFQNNGVVDDSQLPKDRFSAERLKGVDSTLKIQPAKLEDSAVYLCASSWSGLADNEQFFGPGTRLTVL.

With regard to this clone: Other DNA sequences in the same sample also yield this CDR3. V usage is TRBV5-1 and J usage is TRBJ2-7, with 10 bases lining up with TRBD2. CDR1 SGHRS and CDR2 YFSETQ come from the germline V gene. V shed 2 bases and J 1 base; nucleotides not matched to a gene: 3. The CDR3 runs 15 residues. CDR3 nucleotide sequence: TGCGCCAGCAGCTTAGGGACTAGCGCTTCCTACGAGCAGTACTTC. It is translated as CASSLGTSASYEQYF.

The chain recombines TRBV10-3 with TRBJ2-6, with 9 bases identical to TRBD1. Germline values: CDR1 ENHRY, CDR2 SYGVKD. V dropped 6 bases and J dropped 9; count of bases not matched to a gene: 9. The CDR3 sequence is 15 residues long. The CDR3 here is CAISLGQGWDNVLTF. For the CDR3, the DNA is TGTGCCATCAGCCTGGGACAGGGTTGGGACAACGTCCTGACTTTC.

This chain's CDR3 is CASSLLGQPPYEQYF. Written as DNA, the CDR3 is TGTGCCAGCAGCTTATTGGGACAGCCACCCTACGAGCAGTACTTC. The rearrangement links TRBV13 to TRBJ2-7; 7 bases are shared with TRBD1. The V gene end was trimmed by 2 bases and the J gene end by 2 bases; junction bases not matched to a gene: 6. The CDR3 consists of 15 residues. Per germline, CDR1 PRHDT and CDR2 FYEKMQ (reference sequence).

The V call is TRBV6-5, the J call TRBJ2-1; D not certain. This CDR3 contains 12 residues. Germline CDR1 MNHEY, CDR2 SVGAGI. Between the trimmed V and J ends, which lost 5 bases and 6 bases, there was a span of 8 bases. The CDR3 DNA is TGTGCCAGCAGTAGGCAGCCCAATGAGCAGTTCTTC. It is translated as CASSRQPNEQFF.

The chain couples TRBV5-1 to TRBJ2-3; TRBD2 agrees at 15 bases. V shed 3 bases, J shed 5 bases, and the junction held 4 bases outside the gene matches. CDR3 length equals 16 residues. Germline-derived CDR1 and CDR2 are SGHRS and YFSETQ. CDR3 amino acids: CASSYMGLAGGDTQYF. CDR3 nucleotide sequence: TGCGCCAGCAGCTATATGGGACTAGCGGGAGGAGATACGCAGTATTTT.

This CDR3 is CASSLSGFSNQPQHF. The CDR3 bases are TGTGCCAGCAGTTTATCAGGGTTCAGCAATCAGCCCCAGCATTTT. The chain links TRBV27 to TRBJ1-5, with D unresolved. CDR1 and CDR2 (germline): MNHEY, SMNVEV (reference sequence). Trimming pared 0 bases from V and 1 base from J, leaving 7 bases between. CDR3 size: 15 residues.